In this sample, the clone carrying this T cell receptor (beta chain) turned up many times. Its antigen remains unknown. The germline gives CDR1 DFQATT, CDR2 SNEGSKA (reference sequence). V lost 0 bases, J lost 9 bases, and 9 bases lay in between. The CDR3 is 13 residues long. These data come from a study of glioma-infiltrating T cells. Study-level points and caveats: Tissue and blood shared very few CDR3 sequences. Above-expected tissue-blood divergence occurred in all gliomas, most in low-grade ones.

TCR alpha and beta CDR3 regions were amplified from RNA using iRepertoire nested multiplex PCR. Input was 100-400 ng of tissue mRNA or PBMC total RNA. TCRdb analysed the multiplex PCR reads with MiXCR anew, one entry per CDR3 protein. The table shows about 45,000 distinct CDR3 sequences, with 20% to 25% occurring only once. The rearrangement links TRBV20-1 to TRBJ1-6; a possible D gene is TRBD1 (5 bases). This sequence originates from a human donor with low-grade glioma or glioblastoma, undergoing nonglioma brain surgery, or in good health (not recorded which). The sample consisted of glioma tissue, nonneoplastic brain tissue, or PBMCs (not recorded which). The CDR3 nucleotides are TGCAGTGCTAGAGACAGGGAGGCTTCACCCCTCCACTTT. Amino acids: CSARDREASPLHF.